Included here is one TCR beta chain sequence, with context. The antigen remains undetermined. Sequencing was performed with immunoSEQ multiplex PCR; in TCRdb, only in-frame clones are kept and a portion is missing. Of about 200,000 clones listed, about 93% were seen once; the top ten hold 0.95% to 1.1%. The entry originates in a study of T cell responses to AZD1222 COVID-19 vaccine. Study-wide results and limits: Nearly half of unique spike-specific TCRs reportedly avoided B.1.351 and B.1.1.7 mutated regions. The study identified only five or six AZD1222 recipients as seropositive at baseline.

V was pared by 8 bases and J by 4 bases, with 4 bases of the junction left unmatched. The CDR3 contains 12 residues. Germline V gene sequence: CDR1 MGHDK, CDR2 SYGVNS. The source material was peripheral blood, sampled 28 days after the second AZD1222 dose. The sequence was obtained from an adult who received the AZD1222 COVID-19 vaccine. The chain couples TRBV25-1 to TRBJ1-2; 7 bases are a match to TRBD1. CDR3 in amino acids: CASRTGTYGYTF. In DNA, the CDR3 is TGTGCCAGCCGGACAGGTACCTATGGCTACACCTTC.